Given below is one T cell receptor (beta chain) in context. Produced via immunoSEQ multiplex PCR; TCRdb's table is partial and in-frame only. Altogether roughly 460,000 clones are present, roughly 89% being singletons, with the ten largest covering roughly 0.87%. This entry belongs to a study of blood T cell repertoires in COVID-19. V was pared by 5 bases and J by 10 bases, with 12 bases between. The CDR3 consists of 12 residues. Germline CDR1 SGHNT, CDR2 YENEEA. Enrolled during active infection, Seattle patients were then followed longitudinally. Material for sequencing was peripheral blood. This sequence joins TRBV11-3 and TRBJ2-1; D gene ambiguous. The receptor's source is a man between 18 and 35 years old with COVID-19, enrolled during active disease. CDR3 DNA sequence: TGTGCCAGCAGCACTCGTACCCCCGAGCAGTTCTTC. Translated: CASSTRTPEQFF.